A selection of T cell receptor beta chains follows, all from one sample in a study of blood T cell repertoires in COVID-19. Clones were sequenced by immunoSEQ multiplex PCR, and TCRdb holds only the in-frame ones, with some missing. The top ten clones hold around 2.7% of a sample with roughly 50,000 clones, under 90% of them seen once. The sequenced material came from peripheral blood. These receptors were obtained from a man aged 50-59 years with acute or convalescent COVID-19. Both conserved end residues are part of each CDR3. Each record gives: clone size, CDR3 length, J gene, D gene, V gene, CDR3 protein, CDR3 DNA. A D gene is named only where the DNA matches it firmly. Some rows have no size entry. The others give once, few or many, or a class for an expanded clone.

clone size: few; CDR3 length: 13; J gene: TRBJ1-2; D gene: NA; V gene: TRBV30; CDR3 protein: CAWSVAGEGGYTF; CDR3 DNA: TGTGCCTGGAGTGTCGCAGGGGAGGGAGGCTACACCTTC
clone size: once; CDR3 length: 15; J gene: TRBJ1-1; D gene: NA; V gene: TRBV29-1; CDR3 protein: CSVELIKLRGPEAFF; CDR3 DNA: TGCAGCGTTGAACTCATTAAACTCAGGGGCCCAGAAGCTTTCTTT
clone size: NA; CDR3 length: 15; J gene: TRBJ2-2; D gene: TRBD2; V gene: TRBV5-1; CDR3 protein: CASSQRGVNTGELFF; CDR3 DNA: TGCGCCAGCAGTCAGCGGGGAGTGAACACCGGGGAGCTGTTTTTT
clone size: NA; CDR3 length: 15; J gene: TRBJ2-1; D gene: NA; V gene: TRBV10-1; CDR3 protein: CASSEPSSSYNEQFF; CDR3 DNA: TGCGCCAGCAGTGAGCCTTCCTCTTCCTACAATGAGCAGTTCTTC
clone size: few; CDR3 length: 15; J gene: TRBJ1-6; D gene: TRBD1; V gene: TRBV11-2; CDR3 protein: CASSLDGTGVSPLHF; CDR3 DNA: TGTGCCAGCAGCTTAGATGGGACAGGGGTATCACCCCTCCACTTT
clone size: NA; CDR3 length: 11; J gene: TRBJ1-2; D gene: NA; V gene: TRBV10-3; CDR3 protein: CAISSLYGYTF; CDR3 DNA: TGTGCCATCAGTTCCCTCTATGGCTACACCTTC
clone size: NA; CDR3 length: 16; J gene: TRBJ2-7; D gene: TRBD2; V gene: TRBV18; CDR3 protein: CASSPRVSGGGNEQYF; CDR3 DNA: TGTGCCAGCTCACCACGCGTAAGCGGGGGGGGGAACGAGCAGTACTTC
clone size: NA; CDR3 length: 16; J gene: TRBJ2-5; D gene: TRBD1; V gene: TRBV15; CDR3 protein: CATSTGDSSQGETQYF; CDR3 DNA: TGTGCCACCAGCACAGGGGACAGTTCCCAGGGGGAGACCCAGTACTTC
clone size: NA; CDR3 length: 13; J gene: TRBJ1-2; D gene: TRBD1; V gene: TRBV2; CDR3 protein: CANPEGQGMGYTF; CDR3 DNA: TGTGCCAACCCCGAGGGACAGGGGATGGGCTACACCTTC
clone size: NA; CDR3 length: 14; J gene: TRBJ1-5; D gene: NA; V gene: TRBV19; CDR3 protein: CASSISGESQPQHF; CDR3 DNA: TGTGCCAGTAGTATATCGGGGGAATCCCAGCCCCAGCATTTT
clone size: NA; CDR3 length: 11; J gene: TRBJ1-1; D gene: NA; V gene: TRBV29-1; CDR3 protein: CSVEGLAEAFF; CDR3 DNA: TGCAGCGTTGAAGGGCTAGCTGAAGCTTTCTTT
clone size: few; CDR3 length: 16; J gene: TRBJ2-3; D gene: NA; V gene: TRBV7-2; CDR3 protein: CASSYLGAGNTDTQYF; CDR3 DNA: TGTGCCAGCAGCTACCTAGGAGCGGGCAACACAGATACGCAGTATTTT
clone size: NA; CDR3 length: 13; J gene: TRBJ2-3; D gene: NA; V gene: TRBV2; CDR3 protein: CASSGLYTDTQYF; CDR3 DNA: TGTGCCAGCAGTGGGCTGTACACAGATACGCAGTATTTT
clone size: NA; CDR3 length: 13; J gene: TRBJ2-5; D gene: NA; V gene: TRBV7-2; CDR3 protein: CASSLSRQETQYF; CDR3 DNA: TGTGCCAGCAGCTTGTCGCGACAAGAGACCCAGTACTTC
clone size: NA; CDR3 length: 13; J gene: TRBJ1-2; D gene: TRBD1; V gene: TRBV6-5; CDR3 protein: CASSSDRALGYTF; CDR3 DNA: TGTGCCAGCAGTTCGGACAGGGCCCTAGGCTACACCTTC
clone size: NA; CDR3 length: 13; J gene: TRBJ2-3; D gene: NA; V gene: TRBV12-3/TRBV12-4; CDR3 protein: CASSRRSGDTQYF; CDR3 DNA: TGTGCCAGCAGCCGTCGATCAGGGGATACGCAGTATTTT
clone size: NA; CDR3 length: 13; J gene: TRBJ2-1; D gene: NA; V gene: TRBV9; CDR3 protein: CASSVPPKLEQFF; CDR3 DNA: TGTGCCAGCAGCGTCCCTCCAAAACTTGAGCAGTTCTTC
clone size: few; CDR3 length: 16; J gene: TRBJ2-3; D gene: TRBD2; V gene: TRBV4-1; CDR3 protein: CASSQESGGRADTQYF; CDR3 DNA: TGCGCCAGCAGCCAAGAATCGGGAGGGAGGGCAGATACGCAGTATTTT
clone size: NA; CDR3 length: 13; J gene: TRBJ1-1; D gene: TRBD1; V gene: TRBV10-3; CDR3 protein: CAISSQGPTEAFF; CDR3 DNA: TGTGCCATCAGCTCACAGGGGCCCACTGAAGCTTTCTTT
clone size: NA; CDR3 length: 14; J gene: TRBJ2-3; D gene: TRBD2; V gene: TRBV5-5; CDR3 protein: CASSFGGGEDTQYF; CDR3 DNA: TGTGCCAGCAGCTTTGGCGGGGGAGAGGATACGCAGTATTTT
clone size: NA; CDR3 length: 16; J gene: TRBJ2-1; D gene: TRBD1; V gene: TRBV5-1; CDR3 protein: CASSLSPTGAYNEQFF; CDR3 DNA: TGCGCCAGCAGCTTGAGTCCGACAGGGGCTTACAATGAGCAGTTCTTC
clone size: NA; CDR3 length: 14; J gene: TRBJ2-5; D gene: NA; V gene: TRBV18; CDR3 protein: CASSPRDGGETQYF; CDR3 DNA: TGTGCCAGCTCACCACGTGATGGCGGGGAGACCCAGTACTTC
clone size: NA; CDR3 length: 15; J gene: TRBJ2-7; D gene: TRBD2; V gene: TRBV5-4; CDR3 protein: CASSPSGGASREQYF; CDR3 DNA: TGTGCCAGCAGCCCTAGCGGGGGGGCCTCTCGGGAGCAGTACTTC
clone size: NA; CDR3 length: 12; J gene: TRBJ1-2; D gene: NA; V gene: TRBV5-4; CDR3 protein: CASSSQGYGYTF; CDR3 DNA: TGTGCCAGCAGCTCACAGGGTTACGGCTACACCTTC
clone size: NA; CDR3 length: 18; J gene: TRBJ1-3; D gene: TRBD1; V gene: TRBV7-9; CDR3 protein: CASSTGTGGSRPGNTIYF; CDR3 DNA: TGTGCCAGCAGCACCGGGACAGGGGGCTCTCGACCTGGAAACACCATATATTTT
clone size: NA; CDR3 length: 14; J gene: TRBJ2-1; D gene: NA; V gene: TRBV29-1; CDR3 protein: CSALPEAAYNEQFF; CDR3 DNA: TGCAGCGCCCTCCCCGAGGCCGCGTACAATGAGCAGTTCTTC
clone size: NA; CDR3 length: 15; J gene: TRBJ2-1; D gene: TRBD2; V gene: TRBV6-4; CDR3 protein: CASSPGLEGSGEQFF; CDR3 DNA: TGTGCCAGCAGTCCGGGACTAGAGGGGTCGGGTGAGCAGTTCTTC
clone size: few; CDR3 length: 14; J gene: TRBJ1-2; D gene: NA; V gene: TRBV5-5; CDR3 protein: CASSLGQANYGYTF; CDR3 DNA: TGTGCCAGCAGCTTGGGTCAGGCTAACTATGGCTACACCTTC
clone size: NA; CDR3 length: 12; J gene: TRBJ1-1; D gene: NA; V gene: TRBV18; CDR3 protein: CASSPQDSEAFF; CDR3 DNA: TGTGCCAGCTCACCGCAGGATTCTGAAGCTTTCTTT
clone size: NA; CDR3 length: 14; J gene: TRBJ1-2; D gene: NA; V gene: TRBV18; CDR3 protein: CASSPEGLPYGYTF; CDR3 DNA: TGTGCCAGCTCACCGGAGGGGTTGCCCTATGGCTACACCTTC
clone size: medium-sized; CDR3 length: 16; J gene: TRBJ2-5; D gene: NA; V gene: TRBV7-9; CDR3 protein: CASSLTSGGRGKTQYF; CDR3 DNA: TGTGCCAGCAGCTTAACCTCCGGGGGCAGGGGGAAGACCCAGTACTTC
clone size: NA; CDR3 length: 15; J gene: TRBJ2-7; D gene: TRBD2; V gene: TRBV28; CDR3 protein: CASIETSGKGYEQYF; CDR3 DNA: TGTGCCAGCATCGAGACTAGCGGGAAGGGCTACGAGCAGTACTTC
clone size: NA; CDR3 length: 14; J gene: TRBJ2-3; D gene: TRBD2; V gene: TRBV6-5; CDR3 protein: CASSGRRDSDTQYF; CDR3 DNA: TGTGCCAGCAGCGGGAGGAGGGACTCAGATACGCAGTATTTT
clone size: NA; CDR3 length: 14; J gene: TRBJ1-5; D gene: NA; V gene: TRBV2; CDR3 protein: CASSEGSGLGAQHF; CDR3 DNA: TGTGCCAGCAGTGAAGGGTCCGGTTTAGGAGCCCAGCATTTT
clone size: NA; CDR3 length: 14; J gene: TRBJ2-1; D gene: TRBD1; V gene: TRBV7-6; CDR3 protein: CASSQGQGGNEQFF; CDR3 DNA: TGTGCCAGCAGCCAGGGACAGGGAGGCAATGAGCAGTTCTTC
clone size: once; CDR3 length: 15; J gene: TRBJ2-1; D gene: NA; V gene: TRBV3-1/TRBV3-2; CDR3 protein: CASSLSSTFHNEQFF; CDR3 DNA: TGTGCCAGCAGCCTATCCTCGACTTTTCACAATGAGCAGTTCTTC
clone size: NA; CDR3 length: 16; J gene: TRBJ2-1; D gene: TRBD2; V gene: TRBV6-6; CDR3 protein: CASSRGTSGFLIGQFF; CDR3 DNA: TGTGCCAGCAGTCGAGGGACTAGCGGGTTTCTAATTGGGCAGTTCTTC
clone size: NA; CDR3 length: 14; J gene: TRBJ2-3; D gene: TRBD2; V gene: TRBV27; CDR3 protein: CASRTSGSTDTQYF; CDR3 DNA: TGTGCCAGCAGGACTAGCGGGAGTACAGATACGCAGTATTTT
clone size: few; CDR3 length: 14; J gene: TRBJ1-6; D gene: TRBD1; V gene: TRBV28; CDR3 protein: CASNRQGADSPLHF; CDR3 DNA: TGTGCCAGCAACCGACAGGGGGCGGATTCACCCCTCCACTTT
clone size: NA; CDR3 length: 16; J gene: TRBJ1-2; D gene: NA; V gene: TRBV5-4; CDR3 protein: CASSQGTVRTNYGYTF; CDR3 DNA: TGTGCCAGCAGCCAGGGGACGGTCAGAACTAACTATGGCTACACCTTC
clone size: NA; CDR3 length: 14; J gene: TRBJ2-5; D gene: NA; V gene: TRBV5-3; CDR3 protein: CARSLQWGGETQYF; CDR3 DNA: TGTGCCAGAAGCTTGCAGTGGGGAGGAGAGACCCAGTACTTC
clone size: NA; CDR3 length: 15; J gene: TRBJ2-7; D gene: TRBD1; V gene: TRBV5-1; CDR3 protein: CASSLGTGYSYEQYF; CDR3 DNA: TGCGCCAGCAGCTTGGGGACAGGGTATTCCTACGAGCAGTACTTC
clone size: NA; CDR3 length: 11; J gene: TRBJ2-7; D gene: NA; V gene: TRBV20-1; CDR3 protein: CSARGGYEQYF; CDR3 DNA: TGCAGTGCTAGAGGCGGCTACGAGCAGTACTTC
clone size: NA; CDR3 length: 14; J gene: TRBJ1-5; D gene: TRBD1; V gene: TRBV19; CDR3 protein: CASTAGTEPGSQHF; CDR3 DNA: TGTGCCAGTACCGCCGGGACAGAGCCTGGGTCCCAGCATTTT
clone size: NA; CDR3 length: 14; J gene: TRBJ1-4; D gene: NA; V gene: TRBV3-1/TRBV3-2; CDR3 protein: CASSQGAHNEKLFF; CDR3 DNA: TGTGCCAGCAGCCAAGGCGCGCATAATGAAAAACTGTTTTTT
clone size: few; CDR3 length: 14; J gene: TRBJ2-7; D gene: NA; V gene: TRBV3-1/TRBV3-2; CDR3 protein: CASSQMKGVGEQYF; CDR3 DNA: TGTGCCAGCAGCCAGATGAAGGGGGTGGGGGAGCAGTACTTC
clone size: once; CDR3 length: 15; J gene: TRBJ2-3; D gene: NA; V gene: TRBV2; CDR3 protein: CASSEHRGMTDTQYF; CDR3 DNA: TGTGCCAGCAGTGAACACCGCGGGATGACAGATACGCAGTATTTT
clone size: NA; CDR3 length: 16; J gene: TRBJ2-3; D gene: TRBD2; V gene: TRBV18; CDR3 protein: CASSPQGLAGTDTQYF; CDR3 DNA: TGTGCCAGCTCACCACAGGGACTAGCGGGTACAGATACGCAGTATTTT
clone size: NA; CDR3 length: 12; J gene: TRBJ1-1; D gene: NA; V gene: TRBV3-1/TRBV3-2; CDR3 protein: CASSQETNGAFF; CDR3 DNA: TGTGCCAGCAGCCAAGAGACTAATGGAGCTTTCTTT
clone size: NA; CDR3 length: 14; J gene: TRBJ2-1; D gene: TRBD1; V gene: TRBV18; CDR3 protein: CASSPRQGPNEQFF; CDR3 DNA: TGTGCCAGCTCACCCCGACAGGGGCCCAATGAGCAGTTCTTC
clone size: NA; CDR3 length: 15; J gene: TRBJ2-7; D gene: TRBD1; V gene: TRBV6-6; CDR3 protein: CASSADRGPSYEQYF; CDR3 DNA: TGTGCCAGCAGCGCAGACAGGGGCCCTTCCTACGAGCAGTACTTC
clone size: few; CDR3 length: 12; J gene: TRBJ1-1; D gene: NA; V gene: TRBV6-5; CDR3 protein: CASSTGYAEAFF; CDR3 DNA: TGTGCCAGCAGCACCGGGTACGCTGAAGCTTTCTTT
clone size: NA; CDR3 length: 14; J gene: TRBJ2-7; D gene: NA; V gene: TRBV2; CDR3 protein: CASSEVNSYYEQYF; CDR3 DNA: TGTGCCAGCAGTGAAGTTAACAGCTACTACGAGCAGTACTTC
clone size: NA; CDR3 length: 15; J gene: TRBJ2-2; D gene: NA; V gene: TRBV7-9; CDR3 protein: CASSIGQPNTGELFF; CDR3 DNA: TGTGCCAGCAGCATTGGACAACCGAACACCGGGGAGCTGTTTTTT
clone size: few; CDR3 length: 15; J gene: TRBJ2-7; D gene: TRBD2; V gene: TRBV11-2; CDR3 protein: CASSLGLAGQYEQYF; CDR3 DNA: TGTGCCAGCAGCTTAGGTCTAGCGGGGCAGTACGAGCAGTACTTC
clone size: once; CDR3 length: 16; J gene: TRBJ2-2; D gene: TRBD2; V gene: TRBV5-1; CDR3 protein: CASSPGLAVNTGELFF; CDR3 DNA: TGCGCCAGCAGCCCTGGACTAGCGGTGAACACCGGGGAGCTGTTTTTT